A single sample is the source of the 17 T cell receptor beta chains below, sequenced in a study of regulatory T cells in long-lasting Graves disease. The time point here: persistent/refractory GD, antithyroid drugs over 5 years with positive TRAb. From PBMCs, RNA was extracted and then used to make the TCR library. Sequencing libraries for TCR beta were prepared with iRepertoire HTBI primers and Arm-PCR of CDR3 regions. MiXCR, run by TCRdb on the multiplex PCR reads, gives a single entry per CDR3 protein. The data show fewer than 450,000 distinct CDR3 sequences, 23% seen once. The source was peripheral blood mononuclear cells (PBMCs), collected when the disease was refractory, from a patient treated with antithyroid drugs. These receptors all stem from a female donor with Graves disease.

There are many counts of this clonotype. CDR3 sequence (DNA): TGTGCCAGTAGTATAGATAGATCACAGGGAATCCACGAGCAGTACTTC. Protein product: CASSIDRSQGIHEQYF. The rearrangement uses TRBV19 and TRBJ2-7; the D gene is possibly TRBD1 (6 bases). The CDR3 extends over 16 amino acids. Germline CDR1 and CDR2: LNHDA and SQIVND (reference sequence). Trimming took 0 bases from V and 5 from J, leaving 17 bases between them. Full variable domain (remainder filled in from reference TRBV19 and TRBJ2-7): DGGITQSPKYLFRKEGQNVTLSCEQNLNHDAMYWYRQDPGQGLRLIYYSQIVNDFQKGDIAEGYSVSREKKESFPLTVTSAQKNPTAFYLCASSIDRSQGIHEQYFGPGTRLTVT.

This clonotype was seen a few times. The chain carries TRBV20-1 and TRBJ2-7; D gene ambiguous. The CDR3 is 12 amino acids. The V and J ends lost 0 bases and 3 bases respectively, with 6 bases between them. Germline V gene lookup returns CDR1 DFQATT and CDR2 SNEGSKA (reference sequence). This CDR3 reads CSAREYSYEQYF. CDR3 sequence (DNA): TGCAGTGCTAGAGAATACAGCTACGAGCAGTACTTC.

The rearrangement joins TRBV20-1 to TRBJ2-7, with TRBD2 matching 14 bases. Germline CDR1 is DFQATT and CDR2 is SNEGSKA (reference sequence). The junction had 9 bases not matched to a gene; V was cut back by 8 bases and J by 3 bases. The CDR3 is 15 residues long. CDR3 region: CSTPGTSGRGYEQYF. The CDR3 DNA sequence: TGCAGTACCCCAGGGACTAGCGGGAGAGGCTACGAGCAGTACTTC.

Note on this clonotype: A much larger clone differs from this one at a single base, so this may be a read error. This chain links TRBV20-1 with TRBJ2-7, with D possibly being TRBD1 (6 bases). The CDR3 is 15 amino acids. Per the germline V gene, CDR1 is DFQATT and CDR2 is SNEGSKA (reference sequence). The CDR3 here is CSVRGDRLTSYEQYF. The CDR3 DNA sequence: TGCAGTGTTAGAGGAGACAGGCTGACCTCCTACGAGCAGTACTTC.

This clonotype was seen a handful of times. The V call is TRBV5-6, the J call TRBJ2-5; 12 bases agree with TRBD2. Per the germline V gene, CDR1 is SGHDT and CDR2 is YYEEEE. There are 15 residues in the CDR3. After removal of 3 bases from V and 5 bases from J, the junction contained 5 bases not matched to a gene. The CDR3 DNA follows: TGTGCCAGCAGCTCCCTAGCGGGAGGGTGGGAGACCCAGTACTTC. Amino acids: CASSSLAGGWETQYF.

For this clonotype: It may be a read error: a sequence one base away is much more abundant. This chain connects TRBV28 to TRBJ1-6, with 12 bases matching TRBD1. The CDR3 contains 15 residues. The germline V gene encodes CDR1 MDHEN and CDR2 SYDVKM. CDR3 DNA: TGTGCCAGCAGTACCTCCGGGACAGGGGGCAGCGGAGCTCTCTTT. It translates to CASSTSGTGGSGALF.

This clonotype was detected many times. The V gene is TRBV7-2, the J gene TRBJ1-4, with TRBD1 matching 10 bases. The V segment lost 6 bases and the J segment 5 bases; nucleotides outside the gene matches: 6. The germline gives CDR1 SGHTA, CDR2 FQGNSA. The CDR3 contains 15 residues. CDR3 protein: CASSQTGGANEKLFF. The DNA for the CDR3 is TGTGCCAGCAGTCAGACAGGGGGCGCAAATGAAAAACTGTTTTTT.

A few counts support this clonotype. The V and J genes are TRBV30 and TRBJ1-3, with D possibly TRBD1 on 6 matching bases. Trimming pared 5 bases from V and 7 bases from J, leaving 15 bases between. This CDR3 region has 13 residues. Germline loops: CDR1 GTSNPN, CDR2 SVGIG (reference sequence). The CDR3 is CAWSAGGRNTIYF. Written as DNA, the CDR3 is TGTGCCTGGTCGGCGGGGGGGCGGAACACCATATATTTT.

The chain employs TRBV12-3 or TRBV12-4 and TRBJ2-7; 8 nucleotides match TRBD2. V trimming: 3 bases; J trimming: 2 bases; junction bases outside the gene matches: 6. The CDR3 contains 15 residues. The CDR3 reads CASSFISGGPYEQYF. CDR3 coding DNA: TGTGCCAGCAGTTTCATTTCGGGAGGGCCCTACGAGCAGTACTTC.

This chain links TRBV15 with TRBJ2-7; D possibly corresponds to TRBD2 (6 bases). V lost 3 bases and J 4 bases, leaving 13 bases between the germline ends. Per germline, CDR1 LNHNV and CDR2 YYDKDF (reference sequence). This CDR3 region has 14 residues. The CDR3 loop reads CATSRTSLAYEQYF. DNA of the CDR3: TGTGCCACCAGCAGGACTAGTTTGGCTTACGAGCAGTACTTC.

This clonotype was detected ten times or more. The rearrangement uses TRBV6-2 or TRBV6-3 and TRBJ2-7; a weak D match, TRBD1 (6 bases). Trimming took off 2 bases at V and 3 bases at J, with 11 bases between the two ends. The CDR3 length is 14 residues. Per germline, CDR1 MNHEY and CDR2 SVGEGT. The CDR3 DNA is TGTGCCAGCAGTTACCTCGACAGGAGCTACGAGCAGTACTTC. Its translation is CASSYLDRSYEQYF.

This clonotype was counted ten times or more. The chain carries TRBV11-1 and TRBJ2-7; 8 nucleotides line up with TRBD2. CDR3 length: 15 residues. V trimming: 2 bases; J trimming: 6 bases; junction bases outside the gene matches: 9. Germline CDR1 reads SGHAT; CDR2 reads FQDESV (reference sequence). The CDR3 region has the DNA TGTGCCAGCAGCTTATCAGCGGGAGTTTTCCGCGAGCAGTACTTC. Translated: CASSLSAGVFREQYF.

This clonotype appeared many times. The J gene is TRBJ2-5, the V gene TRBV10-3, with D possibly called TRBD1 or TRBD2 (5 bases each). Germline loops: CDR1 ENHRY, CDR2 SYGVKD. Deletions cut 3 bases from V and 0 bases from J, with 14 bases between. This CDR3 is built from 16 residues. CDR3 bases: TGTGCCATCAGTGAACGAGGGGTGTCCCACCAAGAGACCCAGTACTTC. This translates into CAISERGVSHQETQYF.

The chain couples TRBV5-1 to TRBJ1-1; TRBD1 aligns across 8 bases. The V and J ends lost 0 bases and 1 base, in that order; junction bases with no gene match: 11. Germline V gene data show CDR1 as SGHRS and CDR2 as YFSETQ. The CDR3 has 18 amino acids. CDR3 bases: TGCGCCAGCAGCTTGGTGGGTGACAGGGGAGTATCGAACACTGAAGCTTTCTTT. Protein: CASSLVGDRGVSNTEAFF.

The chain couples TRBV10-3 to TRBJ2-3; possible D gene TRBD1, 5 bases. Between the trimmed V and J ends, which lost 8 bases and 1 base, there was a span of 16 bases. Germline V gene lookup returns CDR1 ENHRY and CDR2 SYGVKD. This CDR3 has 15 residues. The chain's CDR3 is CAISKGPTGTDTQYF. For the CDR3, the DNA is TGTGCCATCTCTAAGGGGCCTACGGGCACAGATACGCAGTATTTT.

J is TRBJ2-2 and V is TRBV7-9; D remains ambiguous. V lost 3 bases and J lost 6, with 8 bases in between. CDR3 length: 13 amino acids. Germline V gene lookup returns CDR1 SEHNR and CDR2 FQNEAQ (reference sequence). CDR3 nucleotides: TGTGCCAGCAGCTTCCTAGTCGCCGGGGAGCTGTTTTTT. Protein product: CASSFLVAGELFF. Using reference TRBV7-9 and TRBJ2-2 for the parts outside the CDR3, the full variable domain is DTGVSQNPRHKITKRGQNVTFRCDPISEHNRLYWYRQTLGQGPEFLTYFQNEAQLEKSRLLSDRFSAERPKGSFSTLEIQRTEQGDSAMYLCASSFLVAGELFFGEGSRLTVL.

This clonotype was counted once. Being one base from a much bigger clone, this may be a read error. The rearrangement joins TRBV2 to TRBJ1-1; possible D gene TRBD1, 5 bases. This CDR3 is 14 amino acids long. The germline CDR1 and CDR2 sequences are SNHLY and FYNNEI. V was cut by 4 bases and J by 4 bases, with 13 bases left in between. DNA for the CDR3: TGTGCCAGCAGTGGACAGAGAGGAAGCACTGAAGCTTTCTTT. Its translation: CASSGQRGSTEAFF.